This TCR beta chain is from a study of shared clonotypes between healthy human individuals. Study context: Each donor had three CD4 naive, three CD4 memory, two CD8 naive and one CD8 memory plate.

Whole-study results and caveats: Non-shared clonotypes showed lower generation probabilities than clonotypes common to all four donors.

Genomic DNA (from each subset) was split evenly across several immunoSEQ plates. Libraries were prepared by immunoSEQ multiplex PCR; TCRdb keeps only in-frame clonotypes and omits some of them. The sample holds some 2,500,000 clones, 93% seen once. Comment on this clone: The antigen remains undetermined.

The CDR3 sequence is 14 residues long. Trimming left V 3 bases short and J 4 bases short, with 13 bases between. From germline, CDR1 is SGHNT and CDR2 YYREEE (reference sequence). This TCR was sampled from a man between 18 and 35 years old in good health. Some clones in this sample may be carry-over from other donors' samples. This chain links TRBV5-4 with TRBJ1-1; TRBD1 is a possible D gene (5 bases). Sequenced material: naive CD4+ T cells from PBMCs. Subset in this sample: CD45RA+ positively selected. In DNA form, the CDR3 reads TGTGCCAGCAGCTCGACCGGGACGGGCACTGAAGCTTTCTTT. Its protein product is CASSSTGTGTEAFF.